This T cell receptor (beta chain) originates from a study of blood T cell repertoires in COVID-19. This clone showed up just once. TCRdb's table, derived via immunoSEQ multiplex PCR, lists solely in-frame clones and lacks some. This sample has roughly 400,000 clones, with roughly 87% found just once. The CDR3 spans 13 residues. With 5 bases removed from V and 0 bases from J, the gap between germline ends came to 5 bases. Germline V gene data show CDR1 as SNHLY and CDR2 as FYNNEI. Enrolled through a virtual design, the participants were between roughly 18 and 100 years of age and came from around 25 US areas. Recovery among Cohort 3 donors was established by two negative PCRs, clearance, or symptom resolution.

The source material was PBMCs or T cells enriched from blood (not recorded which). The chain is built from TRBV2 and TRBJ1-3; D ambiguous. The source of this sequence is a young man who had recovered from COVID-19. DNA for the CDR3: TGTGCCAGCAGTTCCTCCTCTGGAAACACCATATATTTT. Amino acid sequence: CASSSSSGNTIYF.